A single sample gave rise to the 19 T cell receptor beta chains below, sequenced in a study of OX40 agonist ivuxolimab in advanced cancers. Only in-frame clones appear in the TCRdb table, and some are missing; sequencing was by immunoSEQ multiplex PCR. The sample lists tens of thousands of clones, about 91% occurring once. The input for sequencing was CD4+ or CD8+ T cells sorted from blood, taken in a trial of the OX40 agonist ivuxolimab. The source is an adult with an advanced solid tumor such as melanoma, head and neck, liver or kidney cancer.

This chain uses TRBV6-6 with TRBJ1-5; perhaps TRBD1 as D (6 bases). This CDR3 has 14 residues. V lost 6 bases and J 0 bases, leaving 9 bases between the germline ends. In germline, CDR1 is MNHNY, CDR2 SVGAGI (reference sequence). The CDR3 DNA follows: TGTGCCAGCAGCCGACAGGTTAGCAATCAGCCCCAGCATTTT. Its protein is CASSRQVSNQPQHF.

This clone turned up a few times. The genes are TRBV10-1 and TRBJ1-5; tentative D call: TRBD1 (5 bases). Trimming took off 4 bases at V and 2 bases at J, with 12 bases between the two ends. The CDR3 runs 15 residues. Germline V lookup: CDR1 WNHNN, CDR2 SYGVQD (reference sequence). CDR3 bases: TGCGCCAGCAGTGGCCGGGCCAGGGGCAATCAGCCCCAGCATTTT. This sequence encodes CASSGRARGNQPQHF.

This chain connects TRBV28 to TRBJ2-7; D perhaps matches TRBD1 (6 bases). The CDR3 runs 15 residues. Germline V gene data show CDR1 as MDHEN and CDR2 as SYDVKM. Trimming left V 5 bases short and J 2 bases short, with 16 bases between. The DNA for the CDR3 is TGTGCCAGCAGTGCGTGGACAGATCCAACCTACGAGCAGTACTTC. Translation: CASSAWTDPTYEQYF. The full variable domain, rest sourced from reference TRBV28 and TRBJ2-7, is DVKVTQSSRYLVKRTGEKVFLECVQDMDHENMFWYRQDPGLGLRLIYFSYDVKMKEKGDIPEGYSVSREKKERFSLILESASTNQTSMYLCASSAWTDPTYEQYFGPGTRLTVT.

This chain joins TRBV6-5 and TRBJ1-5; D not resolved. The CDR3 sequence is 13 residues long. Germline V CDR1 and CDR2: MNHEY, SVGAGI. V lost 6 bases to trimming and J lost 4 bases, with 10 bases between them. In DNA form, the CDR3 reads TGTGCCAGCAGATTAAGCACTAATCAGCCCCAGCATTTT. Encoded protein: CASRLSTNQPQHF.

The rearrangement joins TRBV5-1 to TRBJ2-5, with 7 positions matching TRBD1. The CDR3 length is 15 residues. Unmatched junction bases numbered 7, after V lost 3 bases and J lost 2 bases. Germline assignment: CDR1 SGHRS and CDR2 YFSETQ. The chain's CDR3 is CASSSTGQDQETQYF. The CDR3 DNA sequence: TGCGCCAGCAGCTCCACCGGACAGGATCAAGAGACCCAGTACTTC.

This chain joins TRBV6-5 and TRBJ2-7; 8 bases are a match to TRBD1. V was pared by 7 bases and J by 3 bases, with 5 bases of the junction left unmatched. The germline gives CDR1 MNHEY, CDR2 SVGAGI. The CDR3 contains 13 residues. This CDR3 is CASTRTGLYEQYF. CDR3 DNA: TGTGCCAGCACCCGGACAGGGCTCTACGAGCAGTACTTC.

The V and J genes are TRBV6-1 and TRBJ2-5; TRBD1 is a possible D gene (5 bases). There are 15 residues in the CDR3. Trimming removed 0 bases at V and 3 bases at J, with 11 bases between. Germline CDR1 MNHNS, CDR2 SASEGT. CDR3 loop: CASSEARTSEETQYF. The CDR3 DNA reads as TGTGCCAGCAGTGAAGCTAGGACATCTGAAGAGACCCAGTACTTC.

V usage is TRBV4-2 and J usage is TRBJ2-7; D gene unclear. Germline assignment: CDR1 LGHNA and CDR2 YNFKEQ. V dropped 4 bases and J dropped 0 bases, with 13 bases sitting between them. The CDR3 runs to 15 residues. The DNA of the CDR3 is TGTGCCAGCAGCCCCGCTGACTCAAGCTCCTACGAGCAGTACTTC. Encoded protein: CASSPADSSSYEQYF.

The CDR3 spells CASSQPPGVSGNTIYF. The CDR3 DNA follows: TGCGCCAGCAGCCAGCCCCCAGGGGTCTCTGGAAACACCATATATTTT. This chain uses TRBV4-1 with TRBJ1-3; perhaps TRBD1 as D (6 bases). CDR1 MGHRA and CDR2 YSYEKL come from the germline V gene. CDR3 length: 16 amino acids. The ends were cut back, 3 bases at V and 0 bases at J, with 12 bases in the middle.

V and J are TRBV7-6 and TRBJ1-5; weak D call: TRBD1 (5 bases). V lost 0 bases and J 7 bases, leaving 13 bases between the germline ends. Germline CDR1 and CDR2: SGHVS and FNYEAQ. The length of the CDR3 is 15 residues. The CDR3 loop reads CASSLAGRTEQPQHF. The CDR3 DNA reads TGTGCCAGCAGCTTAGCGGGGCGAACGGAACAGCCCCAGCATTTT. The full variable domain, in which reference TRBV7-6 and TRBJ1-5 provide the parts outside the CDR3, is GAGVSQSPRYKVTKRGQDVALRCDPISGHVSLYWYRQALGQGPEFLTYFNYEAQQDKSGLPNDRFSAERPEGSISTLTIQRTEQRDSAMYRCASSLAGRTEQPQHFGDGTRLSIL.

This chain uses TRBV4-1 with TRBJ2-1, with 13 bases aligning to TRBD2. The trim removed 4 bases at V and 6 bases at J, leaving 6 bases unmatched. The CDR3 extends over 16 amino acids. The germline V gene has CDR1 MGHRA and CDR2 YSYEKL. CDR3 nucleotide sequence: TGCGCCAGCAGCCCCGAGGGACTAGCGGGGTCCAATGAGCAGTTCTTC. As protein: CASSPEGLAGSNEQFF.

V usage is TRBV19 and J usage is TRBJ1-2; unclear D gene. This CDR3 has 13 amino acids. The germline gives CDR1 LNHDA, CDR2 SQIVND (reference sequence). Trimming stripped 5 bases from V and 6 bases from J, with 13 bases between. The CDR3 bases are TGTGCCAGTAGTGGTTGGCAGGTCAATGGCTACACCTTC. It codes for CASSGWQVNGYTF. Full variable domain (remainder filled in from reference TRBV19 and TRBJ1-2): DGGITQSPKYLFRKEGQNVTLSCEQNLNHDAMYWYRQDPGQGLRLIYYSQIVNDFQKGDIAEGYSVSREKKESFPLTVTSAQKNPTAFYLCASSGWQVNGYTFGSGTRLTVV.

Here the CDR3 DNA reads TGTGCCAGCAGTCCCCGGACTAGCGGGCACTATACACAAGAGACCCAGTACTTC. Amino acid sequence: CASSPRTSGHYTQETQYF. The chain has TRBV27 and TRBJ2-5; 11 nucleotides line up with TRBD2. The CDR3 length is 18 residues. Losses at the gene ends were 5 bases for V and 2 bases for J; bases not matched to a gene: 13. Germline V CDR1 and CDR2: MNHEY, SMNVEV (reference sequence).

The J gene is TRBJ2-2, the V gene TRBV19; 8 nucleotides line up with TRBD2. The ends lost 10 bases at V and 6 bases at J; junction bases unmatched: 10. The CDR3 runs 14 residues. Germline assignment: CDR1 LNHDA and CDR2 SQIVND (reference sequence). CDR3: CATAGTRHPGELFF. In DNA form, the CDR3 reads TGTGCCACCGCCGGGACTAGACATCCCGGGGAGCTGTTTTTT.

The V call is TRBV19, the J call TRBJ2-2, with 7 bases lining up with TRBD1. This CDR3 has 16 residues. The J segment lost 3 bases and the V segment lost 4 bases, leaving 8 bases of the junction unmatched. Germline CDR1 and CDR2: LNHDA and SQIVND (reference sequence). CDR3 sequence reads: CASSTTGFRDTGELFF. Written as DNA, the CDR3 is TGTGCCAGTAGTACGACAGGGTTCAGGGACACCGGGGAGCTGTTTTTT.

The chain has TRBV5-1 and TRBJ1-1; 8 nucleotides align to TRBD1. The CDR3 contains 14 residues. V was clipped by 5 bases and J by 3 bases; unmatched bases: 6. Germline V lookup: CDR1 SGHRS, CDR2 YFSETQ. The CDR3 DNA is TGCGCCAGCAGAAGCCAGGGGGCGGACACTGAAGCTTTCTTT. It specifies CASRSQGADTEAFF.

The rearrangement links TRBV2 to TRBJ1-1; 7 bases map to TRBD1. The V segment lost 5 bases and the J segment 0 bases; nucleotides outside the gene matches: 6. CDR3 length equals 15 residues. Germline V gene lookup returns CDR1 SNHLY and CDR2 FYNNEI. CDR3 bases: TGTGCCAGCAGTCCTCCGACAGGGATGAACACTGAAGCTTTCTTT. Protein sequence: CASSPPTGMNTEAFF.

This clone is medium-sized by share. The genes are TRBV2 and TRBJ1-2; D remains unclear. The CDR3 totals 11 residues. Trimming left V 4 bases short and J 8 bases short, with 8 bases between. Germline-derived CDR1 and CDR2 are SNHLY and FYNNEI. CDR3 protein: CASSGQRGYTF. CDR3 DNA: TGTGCCAGCAGTGGACAAAGAGGCTACACCTTC.

CDR3 protein: CACRGVLDSYEQYF. CDR3 bases: TGTGCCTGTCGCGGAGTCCTCGATTCCTACGAGCAGTACTTC. The rearrangement joins TRBV30 to TRBJ2-7; the D is unclear. V lost 6 bases and J lost 1, with 16 bases in between. The germline gives CDR1 GTSNPN, CDR2 SVGIG (reference sequence). CDR3 length equals 14 residues.